This section outlines one T cell receptor (beta chain) sequence together with its context. The count of this clone is one. No cognate antigen has been identified for it. Per-base quality was not reported, and no clone a single base away is much larger than it. This record belongs to a study of blood T cell repertoires in COVID-19 (dated by TCRdb to the early 2020s). Concerning the study at large: Samples covering the acute and convalescent phases of COVID-19 were provided by collaborators in the United States, Italy and Spain. The prospective study material was composed of cDNA or gDNA derived from T cells, B-cell-depleted T cells, or PBMCs. Subjects who had been exposed to COVID-19, were actively infected with it, or had recovered from it provided the deeply sampled blood TCRbeta repertoires that made up the dataset. The repertoires were released in a freely available public database intended as a resource for research on the immune response to SARS-CoV-2. The samples were drawn from the first 160 participants of the ongoing ImmuneRACE study and from 950 to 1,500 subjects provided by 6 global collaborators. Nearly every sample came with metadata listing a de-identified subject ID, COVID-19 status, age in years and sex. Where HLA class I and class II types were available, the types were taken from metadata supplied by the sample provider, not from assay-based typing. The study at large found these results: The amount of clinical and demographic metadata varied by source and participant and was provided uncurated.

CDR1 and CDR2, per the germline V gene (reference sequence), are LNHDA and SQIVND. Trimming removed 5 bases from V and 1 base from J; the gene matches leave 5 bases unexplained. The CDR3 holds 15 amino acids from the cysteine to the phenylalanine. Only the CDR3 DNA stays, 45 bases, in frame from base 1. Collaborating institutions collected whole blood in K2EDTA tubes following their own protocols. For TCRbeta analysis, collaborator samples were shipped as frozen whole blood, as isolated PBMCs, or as DNA extracted from either sample type. TCRbeta CDR3 regions were amplified from genomic DNA by means of the immunoSEQ Assay, a bias-controlled multiplex PCR. Per the source publication's procedure: Nucleated cell counts per sample were estimated from amplification of reference gene primers within the assay. To quantify the absolute abundance of each unique TCRbeta CDR3 rearrangement, sequence reads were collapsed and filtered. Productive Simpson clonality was computed per sample as the square root of Simpson's diversity index over productive rearrangements. The table comes from immuneACCESS by way of TCRdb, which keeps in-frame sequences with V and J called. Part of the clones is missing from these tables; in studies checked, under half for an unresolved V gene and the rest for unknown reasons. The V and J calls and clone size come from that table; D and trimming were worked out from the DNA. The sample has some 170,000 clones on record, roughly 90% of them singletons. The ten largest make up roughly 1.4% of the sample.

The clonotype originates from a woman aged 45-59 years with acute or convalescent COVID-19. The rearrangement combines TRBV19 with TRBJ2-5, with TRBD2 matching 9 junction bases. Sequencing was done on a sample of peripheral blood. The sequence in DNA is TGTGCCAGTAGTTCCCTAGCGGGATTCCAAGAGACCCAGTACTTC. Its protein is CASSSLAGFQETQYF. Extended through the reference TRBV19 and TRBJ2-5 proteins, this CDR3 yields the full variable domain: DGGITQSPKYLFRKEGQNVTLSCEQNLNHDAMYWYRQDPGQGLRLIYYSQIVNDFQKGDIAEGYSVSREKKESFPLTVTSAQKNPTAFYLCASSSLAGFQETQYFGPGTRLLVL.